The clone carrying this T cell receptor (beta chain) was detected a few times. The antigen is unknown. This specimen belongs to a study of cytomegalovirus exposure and HLA in healthy donors. Study-wide background: Out of 150 million to 200 million T cells, an earlier analysis found roughly 110 million unique TCR beta sequences in total. Overall study results and limits: A reported reduction in N-insertions relative to the roughly 640-donor mean was seen in an Asian-associated ancestry cluster in a later analysis. According to an earlier analysis, most TCR beta V segments yielded productive rearrangements about 90% or about 30% of the time.

The PCR contained 60 Vbeta and 13 Jbeta primers. The repertoire was sequenced with immunoSEQ multiplex PCR; TCRdb's copy has only in-frame clones and lacks some. The table records about 110,000 clones, around four fifths of them present only once. Sample: PBMCs. The sequence came from a man aged 25 to 40 in good health and CMV-seropositive.

CDR3 residues: CAWETDYGYTF. The CDR3 bases are TGTGCCTGGGAGACAGACTATGGCTACACCTTC. The rearrangement joins TRBV30 to TRBJ1-2; tentatively, D is TRBD1 (5 bases). Germline V gives CDR1 GTSNPN, CDR2 SVGIG (reference sequence). V lost 5 bases, J lost 3 bases, and 7 bases lay in between. The CDR3 totals 11 residues.